Listed below are T cell receptor beta chains from one sample, sequenced in a study of post-analysis software for immune sequencing data. TCRdb reprocessed the PCR reads with MiXCR, giving one entry per CDR3 protein. The table shows about 460,000 distinct CDR3 sequences, with 45% occurring only once. The sample taken for sequencing was blood. The receptors were sampled from a girl aged 10-17 years with multiple sclerosis. Each CDR3 is given with its conserved first and last residue. The order of the fields is clone size, V gene, D gene, J gene, CDR3 protein, CDR3 DNA. The D gene is left open where the match is weak. Expanded clones are given a class, and other clones once, few, many or no size at all.

clone size: NA; V gene: TRBV7-3; D gene: NA; J gene: TRBJ1-4; CDR3 protein: CASGAYLSSEKLFF; CDR3 DNA: TGTGCCAGCGGGGCATACTTATCGAGTGAAAAACTGTTTTTT
clone size: NA; V gene: TRBV9; D gene: TRBD1; J gene: TRBJ2-2; CDR3 protein: CASSPMTGDGGELFF; CDR3 DNA: TGTGCCAGCAGCCCCATGACAGGGGATGGGGGGGAGCTGTTTTTT
clone size: NA; V gene: TRBV6-5; D gene: NA; J gene: TRBJ2-1; CDR3 protein: CAGSYSRGGSSYNEQFF; CDR3 DNA: TGTGCCGGCAGTTACTCCCGCGGTGGGAGCTCCTACAATGAGCAGTTCTTC
clone size: NA; V gene: TRBV5-1; D gene: NA; J gene: TRBJ1-2; CDR3 protein: CASSPRPGSYGYTF; CDR3 DNA: TGCGCCAGCAGCCCCCGTCCAGGGAGTTATGGCTACACCTTC
clone size: many; V gene: TRBV29-1; D gene: NA; J gene: TRBJ2-5; CDR3 protein: CSVEEIKETQYF; CDR3 DNA: TGCAGCGTTGAAGAGATCAAAGAGACCCAGTACTTC
clone size: NA; V gene: TRBV5-1; D gene: TRBD2; J gene: TRBJ2-5; CDR3 protein: CASSLSASGRETQYF; CDR3 DNA: TGCGCCAGCAGCTTGTCGGCTAGCGGGAGAGAGACCCAGTACTTC
clone size: NA; V gene: TRBV24-1; D gene: TRBD2; J gene: TRBJ2-5; CDR3 protein: CATGGLAGTRGEQYF; CDR3 DNA: TGTGCCACCGGTGGACTAGCGGGGACGCGTGGTGAGCAGTACTTC
clone size: few; V gene: TRBV7-9; D gene: NA; J gene: TRBJ2-7; CDR3 protein: CASSLGGGPGSYEQYF; CDR3 DNA: TGTGCCAGCAGCTTAGGAGGGGGACCAGGCTCCTACGAGCAGTACTTC
clone size: NA; V gene: TRBV12-3/TRBV12-4; D gene: TRBD1; J gene: TRBJ1-1; CDR3 protein: CASSLATGEEEAFF; CDR3 DNA: TGTGCCAGCAGTTTAGCGACAGGGGAGGAGGAAGCTTTCTTT
clone size: NA; V gene: TRBV20-1; D gene: NA; J gene: TRBJ2-7; CDR3 protein: CSARELAQSSYEQYF; CDR3 DNA: TGCAGTGCTAGAGAGCTAGCACAAAGCTCCTACGAGCAGTACTTC
clone size: NA; V gene: TRBV2; D gene: NA; J gene: TRBJ2-5; CDR3 protein: CASSEGGQLETQYF; CDR3 DNA: TGTGCCAGCAGTGAAGGGGGGCAGCTAGAGACCCAGTACTTC
clone size: NA; V gene: TRBV7-8; D gene: NA; J gene: TRBJ1-1; CDR3 protein: CASKGGGTEAFF; CDR3 DNA: TGTGCCAGCAAGGGGGGCGGTACTGAAGCTTTCTTT
clone size: NA; V gene: TRBV15; D gene: NA; J gene: TRBJ1-2; CDR3 protein: CATSRDWGGSDNDMGYTF; CDR3 DNA: TGTGCCACCAGCAGAGATTGGGGCGGGAGTGACAACGATATGGGCTACACCTTC
clone size: NA; V gene: TRBV20-1; D gene: NA; J gene: TRBJ1-4; CDR3 protein: CSARDRREGDEKLFF; CDR3 DNA: TGCAGTGCTAGAGACCGGAGGGAGGGGGATGAAAAACTGTTTTTT
clone size: NA; V gene: TRBV28; D gene: TRBD1; J gene: TRBJ2-7; CDR3 protein: CASSPIPGQGAEEQYF; CDR3 DNA: TGTGCCAGCAGCCCTATCCCGGGACAGGGGGCCGAGGAGCAGTACTTC
clone size: few; V gene: TRBV10-3; D gene: NA; J gene: TRBJ1-2; CDR3 protein: CAISDDRNYGYTF; CDR3 DNA: TGTGCCATCAGTGACGACAGGAATTATGGCTACACCTTC
clone size: NA; V gene: TRBV20-1; D gene: TRBD2; J gene: TRBJ2-1; CDR3 protein: CSARGTSGRLIYNEQFF; CDR3 DNA: TGCAGTGCTAGAGGGACTAGCGGGAGATTAATTTACAATGAGCAGTTCTTC
clone size: NA; V gene: TRBV7-9; D gene: NA; J gene: TRBJ2-5; CDR3 protein: CASSPSGDRLETQYF; CDR3 DNA: TGTGCCAGCAGCCCCTCGGGGGATCGGTTGGAGACCCAGTACTTC
clone size: few; V gene: TRBV29-1; D gene: TRBD2; J gene: TRBJ2-7; CDR3 protein: CSPRGEPPYEQYF; CDR3 DNA: TGCAGCCCCCGGGGGGAACCTCCTTACGAGCAGTACTTC
clone size: NA; V gene: TRBV7-9; D gene: NA; J gene: TRBJ2-7; CDR3 protein: CASSLALGLGSYEQYF; CDR3 DNA: TGTGCCAGCAGCTTAGCGCTCGGTCTCGGTTCCTACGAGCAGTACTTC
clone size: NA; V gene: TRBV12-3/TRBV12-4; D gene: NA; J gene: TRBJ2-4; CDR3 protein: CASSSPPGHWYF; CDR3 DNA: TGTGCCAGCAGCTCTCCACCGGGACATTGGTACTTC
clone size: once; V gene: TRBV20-1; D gene: TRBD2; J gene: TRBJ2-1; CDR3 protein: CSAIKPGLAGERAGNEQFF; CDR3 DNA: TGCAGTGCTATTAAACCGGGACTAGCGGGAGAGCGTGCGGGCAATGAGCAGTTCTTC
clone size: NA; V gene: TRBV29-1; D gene: TRBD2; J gene: TRBJ2-1; CDR3 protein: CSVGGLAGPYNEQFF; CDR3 DNA: TGCAGCGTTGGGGGACTAGCGGGACCATACAATGAGCAGTTCTTC
clone size: NA; V gene: TRBV11-2; D gene: NA; J gene: TRBJ2-4; CDR3 protein: CASSHKDRRQGKNIQYF; CDR3 DNA: TGTGCCAGCAGCCATAAAGACAGACGACAAGGCAAAAACATTCAGTACTTC
clone size: NA; V gene: TRBV12-3/TRBV12-4; D gene: NA; J gene: TRBJ1-5; CDR3 protein: CASTGDNSNQPQHF; CDR3 DNA: TGTGCCAGCACCGGGGATAATAGCAATCAGCCCCAGCATTTT
clone size: NA; V gene: TRBV5-1; D gene: NA; J gene: TRBJ2-1; CDR3 protein: CASRFQSEQFF; CDR3 DNA: TGCGCCAGCAGGTTCCAGTCTGAGCAGTTCTTC
clone size: NA; V gene: TRBV13; D gene: NA; J gene: TRBJ2-7; CDR3 protein: CASSFSEYEQYF; CDR3 DNA: TGTGCCAGCAGCTTTTCCGAGTACGAGCAGTACTTC
clone size: few; V gene: TRBV29-1; D gene: NA; J gene: TRBJ1-1; CDR3 protein: CSVDETDPNTEAFF; CDR3 DNA: TGCAGCGTTGATGAGACAGACCCGAACACTGAAGCTTTCTTT
clone size: NA; V gene: TRBV20-1; D gene: TRBD1; J gene: TRBJ1-1; CDR3 protein: CSARRAGGASEAFF; CDR3 DNA: TGCAGTGCTAGACGGGCAGGGGGCGCCTCTGAAGCTTTCTTT
clone size: NA; V gene: TRBV29-1; D gene: NA; J gene: TRBJ1-1; CDR3 protein: CSVDAEAFF; CDR3 DNA: TGCAGCGTAGACGCTGAAGCTTTCTTT
clone size: NA; V gene: TRBV7-9; D gene: NA; J gene: TRBJ1-2; CDR3 protein: CASSFPTHLNYGYTF; CDR3 DNA: TGTGCCAGCAGCTTTCCGACGCACCTTAACTATGGCTACACCTTC
clone size: once; V gene: TRBV28; D gene: NA; J gene: TRBJ1-1; CDR3 protein: CARSLPRAEAFF; CDR3 DNA: TGTGCCCGCAGTTTACCGAGGGCGGAAGCTTTCTTT
clone size: NA; V gene: TRBV20-1; D gene: NA; J gene: TRBJ2-7; CDR3 protein: CSARDPQITDEQYF; CDR3 DNA: TGCAGTGCTAGAGATCCCCAGATCACCGACGAGCAGTACTTC
clone size: NA; V gene: TRBV4-1; D gene: TRBD2; J gene: TRBJ2-5; CDR3 protein: CASSHETSGRADEQYF; CDR3 DNA: TGCGCCAGCAGCCACGAGACTAGCGGGAGGGCCGATGAGCAGTACTTC
clone size: NA; V gene: TRBV7-9; D gene: TRBD2; J gene: TRBJ2-7; CDR3 protein: CAGAGSGGSYEQYF; CDR3 DNA: TGTGCCGGCGCTGGCAGCGGGGGGTCCTACGAGCAGTACTTC
clone size: once; V gene: TRBV15; D gene: NA; J gene: TRBJ2-5; CDR3 protein: CATSTTGTSVEWKTQYF; CDR3 DNA: TGTGCCACCAGTACTACCGGGACTTCAGTGGAATGGAAGACCCAGTACTTC
clone size: NA; V gene: TRBV7-7; D gene: TRBD2; J gene: TRBJ2-1; CDR3 protein: CASSLNERELNERFF; CDR3 DNA: TGTGCTAGCAGCTTAAACGAGCGGGAGTTAAATGAGCGGTTCTTC
clone size: NA; V gene: TRBV20-1; D gene: TRBD1; J gene: TRBJ2-7; CDR3 protein: CSAREAQGVYEQYF; CDR3 DNA: TGCAGTGCTAGAGAGGCACAGGGGGTCTACGAGCAGTACTTC
clone size: few; V gene: TRBV4-3; D gene: NA; J gene: TRBJ2-1; CDR3 protein: CASSQGDRTVGNEQFF; CDR3 DNA: TGCGCCAGCAGCCAAGGAGACAGAACCGTCGGCAATGAGCAGTTCTTC
clone size: NA; V gene: TRBV10-1; D gene: NA; J gene: TRBJ2-3; CDR3 protein: CASSDRLTDTQYF; CDR3 DNA: TGCGCCAGCAGTGATCGGTTAACAGATACGCAGTATTTT
clone size: NA; V gene: TRBV5-1; D gene: TRBD2; J gene: TRBJ2-5; CDR3 protein: CASSEGLAGGVQYF; CDR3 DNA: TGCGCCAGCAGCGAGGGACTAGCGGGAGGCGTGCAGTACTTC
clone size: NA; V gene: TRBV9; D gene: NA; J gene: TRBJ2-7; CDR3 protein: CASSVELSEGAAGNYEQYF; CDR3 DNA: TGTGCCAGCAGCGTAGAATTGTCAGAGGGGGCAGCGGGTAACTACGAGCAGTACTTC
clone size: NA; V gene: TRBV27; D gene: TRBD1; J gene: TRBJ2-5; CDR3 protein: CASSFTSGQGDETQYF; CDR3 DNA: TGTGCCAGCAGTTTCACGTCGGGACAGGGTGATGAGACCCAGTACTTC
clone size: NA; V gene: TRBV10-3; D gene: NA; J gene: TRBJ1-1; CDR3 protein: CAISEETGVNTEAFF; CDR3 DNA: TGTGCCATCAGTGAGGAGACAGGAGTGAACACTGAAGCTTTCTTT
clone size: NA; V gene: TRBV24-1; D gene: NA; J gene: TRBJ2-2; CDR3 protein: CATSEAILGTGELFF; CDR3 DNA: TGTGCCACCAGTGAGGCGATTTTAGGGACCGGGGAGCTGTTTTTT
clone size: NA; V gene: TRBV10-3; D gene: NA; J gene: TRBJ2-2; CDR3 protein: CAIKGLSAGELFF; CDR3 DNA: TGTGCCATCAAGGGCCTCAGCGCCGGGGAGCTGTTTTTT
clone size: NA; V gene: TRBV7-2; D gene: NA; J gene: TRBJ2-7; CDR3 protein: CASSRRGERYEQYF; CDR3 DNA: TGTGCCAGCAGCCGCCGAGGGGAACGGTACGAGCAGTACTTC
clone size: once; V gene: TRBV10-3; D gene: NA; J gene: TRBJ1-1; CDR3 protein: CAIRSGGDTEAFF; CDR3 DNA: TGTGCCATCAGAAGCGGGGGGGACACTGAAGCTTTCTTT